These 8 T cell receptor beta chains were sequenced from one sample in a study of blood T cell repertoires in COVID-19. This table comes from immunoSEQ multiplex PCR, and its TCRdb copy is limited to in-frame clones, with some not included. Of a few hundred thousand clones detected, approximately 80% appear once; the ten largest clones hold just under 20%. Sequencing was performed on peripheral blood. The source is a man aged 25 to 40 with active or convalescent COVID-19.

CDR3 in DNA: TGTGCCAGCAGCTTGGAGGGGGCGGGAGGCTACACCTTC. Its translation is CASSLEGAGGYTF. The chain employs TRBV5-8 and TRBJ1-2; the match to TRBD1 covers 7 bases. V gave up 0 bases and J gave up 8 bases; unmatched junction bases: 4. Germline loops: CDR1 SGHTS, CDR2 YDEGEE. The CDR3 is made up of 13 amino acids.

The rearrangement uses TRBV19 and TRBJ1-2, with D possibly TRBD1 on 6 matching bases. This CDR3 has 14 amino acids. Germline-derived CDR1 and CDR2 are LNHDA and SQIVND (reference sequence). The ends were cut back, 5 bases at V and 4 bases at J, with 14 bases in the middle. The CDR3 DNA reads TGTGCCAGTAGTGCCTACAGGGATAGCTATGGCTACACCTTC. It encodes CASSAYRDSYGYTF.

J is TRBJ1-1 and V is TRBV6-5, with D possibly being TRBD1 (6 bases). CDR1 is MNHEY and CDR2 is SVGAGI in the germline V gene. Trimming pared 0 bases from V and 1 base from J, leaving 9 bases between. The CDR3 contains 15 residues. The CDR3 DNA is TGTGCCAGCAGTTACTCTAGGGGGGGGAACACTGAAGCTTTCTTT. This gives the protein CASSYSRGGNTEAFF.

As for this clone: Other DNA sequences in this specimen translate into the identical CDR3. The chain combines TRBV5-1 with TRBJ2-5, with a possible D match to TRBD2 (6 bases). Germline-derived CDR1 and CDR2 are SGHRS and YFSETQ. The CDR3 length is 14 residues. Trimming removed 0 bases at V and 4 bases at J, with 10 bases between. As DNA, the CDR3 is TGCGCCAGCAGCTTGGGTTTGGGGGGAGAGACCCAGTACTTC. This encodes CASSLGLGGETQYF. Full variable domain (remainder filled in from reference TRBV5-1 and TRBJ2-5): KAGVTQTPRYLIKTRGQQVTLSCSPISGHRSVSWYQQTPGQGLQFLFEYFSETQRNKGNFPGRFSGRQFSNSRSEMNVSTLELGDSALYLCASSLGLGGETQYFGPGTRLLVL.

This chain connects TRBV19 to TRBJ2-6; D not certain. From germline, CDR1 is LNHDA and CDR2 SQIVND (reference sequence). V shed 8 bases and J shed 0 bases, with 8 bases lying between them. There are 14 residues in the CDR3. CDR3 nucleotides: TGTGCCAGTTCGGTTGTCTCTGGGGCCAACGTCCTGACTTTC. This codes for CASSVVSGANVLTF.

The gene calls are TRBV5-1 and TRBJ2-1, with D unclear. In germline, CDR1 is SGHRS, CDR2 YFSETQ. The CDR3 is 14 amino acids. V was trimmed by 4 bases and J by 4 bases, leaving 12 bases between them. CDR3 nucleotides: TGCGCCAGCAGCGGAGATCCGGGTTACAATGAGCAGTTCTTC. This sequence encodes CASSGDPGYNEQFF.

This chain uses TRBV6-1 with TRBJ1-2; 9 positions agree with TRBD1. The germline V gene encodes CDR1 MNHNS and CDR2 SASEGT. V lost 1 base and J lost 6; bases outside the gene matches: 0. The CDR3 is 13 amino acids. CDR3 DNA: TGTGCCAGCAGTGAAGGACAGGGGGATGGCTACACCTTC. Amino acids: CASSEGQGDGYTF.

This clone has a single count. V usage is TRBV14 and J usage is TRBJ1-2, with TRBD1 matching over 11 bases. CDR3 size: 14 residues. V shed 4 bases and J 7 bases; nucleotides not matched to a gene: 5. Germline loops: CDR1 SGHDN, CDR2 FVKESK. CDR3 sequence: CASSPRTGGFGYTF. The CDR3 coding sequence is TGTGCCAGCAGCCCGCGGACAGGGGGCTTTGGCTACACCTTC.